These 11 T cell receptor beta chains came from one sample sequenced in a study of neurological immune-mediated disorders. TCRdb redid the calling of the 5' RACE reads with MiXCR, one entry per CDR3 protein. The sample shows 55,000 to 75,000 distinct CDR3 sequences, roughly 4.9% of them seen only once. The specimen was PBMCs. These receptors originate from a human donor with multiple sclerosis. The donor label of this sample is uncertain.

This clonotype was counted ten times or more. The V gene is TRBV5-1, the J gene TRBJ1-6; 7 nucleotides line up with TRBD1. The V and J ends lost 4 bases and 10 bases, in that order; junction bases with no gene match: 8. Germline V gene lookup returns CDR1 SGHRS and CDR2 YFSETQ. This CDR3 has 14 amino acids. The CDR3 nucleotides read TGCGCCAGCAGCCCCCGACAGGGATGGTCACCCCTCCACTTT. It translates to CASSPRQGWSPLHF.

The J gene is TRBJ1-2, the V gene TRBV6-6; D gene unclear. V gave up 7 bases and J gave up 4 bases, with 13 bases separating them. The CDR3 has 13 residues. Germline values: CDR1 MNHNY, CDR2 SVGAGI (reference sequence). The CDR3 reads CASMAGGLYGYTF. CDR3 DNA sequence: TGTGCCAGCATGGCAGGCGGCCTCTATGGCTACACCTTC.

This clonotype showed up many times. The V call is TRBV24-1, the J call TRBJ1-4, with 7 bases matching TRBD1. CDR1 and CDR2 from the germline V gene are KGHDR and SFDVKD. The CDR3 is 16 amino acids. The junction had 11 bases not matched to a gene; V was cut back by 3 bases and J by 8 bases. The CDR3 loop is CATSDPDEGQREKLFF. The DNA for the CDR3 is TGTGCCACCAGTGATCCCGACGAGGGACAGAGAGAAAAACTGTTTTTT.

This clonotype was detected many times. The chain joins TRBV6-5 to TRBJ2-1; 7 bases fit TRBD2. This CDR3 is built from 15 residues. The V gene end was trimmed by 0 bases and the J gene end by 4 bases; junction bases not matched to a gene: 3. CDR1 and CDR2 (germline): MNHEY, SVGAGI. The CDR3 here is CASSYSGGRYNEQFF. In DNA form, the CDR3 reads TGTGCCAGCAGTTACTCGGGGGGGAGGTACAATGAGCAGTTCTTC.

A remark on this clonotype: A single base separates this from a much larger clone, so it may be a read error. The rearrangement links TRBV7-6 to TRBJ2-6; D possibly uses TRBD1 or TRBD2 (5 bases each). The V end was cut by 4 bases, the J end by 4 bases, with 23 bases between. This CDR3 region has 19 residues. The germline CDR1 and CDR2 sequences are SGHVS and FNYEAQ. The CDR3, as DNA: TGTGCCAGCAGCTCCCCTCCCGGGGCTCTACCGGGAGGGGCCAACGTCCTGACTTTC. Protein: CASSSPPGALPGGANVLTF.

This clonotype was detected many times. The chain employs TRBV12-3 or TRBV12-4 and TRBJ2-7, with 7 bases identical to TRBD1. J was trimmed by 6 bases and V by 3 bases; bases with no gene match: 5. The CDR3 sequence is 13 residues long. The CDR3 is CASSFDRESEQYF. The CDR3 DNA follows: TGTGCCAGCAGTTTCGACAGGGAGTCCGAGCAGTACTTC.

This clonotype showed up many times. As DNA, the CDR3 is TGCGCCAGCGCCCTAAACCCGGGACAGGCCTACAATGAGCAGTTCTTC. Protein: CASALNPGQAYNEQFF. V gene TRBV5-1 combines with J gene TRBJ2-1; 8 positions agree with TRBD1. The CDR3 totals 16 residues. Germline CDR1 is SGHRS and CDR2 is YFSETQ. Germline trimming cut 7 bases from V and 2 bases from J; bases unmatched to any gene: 11.

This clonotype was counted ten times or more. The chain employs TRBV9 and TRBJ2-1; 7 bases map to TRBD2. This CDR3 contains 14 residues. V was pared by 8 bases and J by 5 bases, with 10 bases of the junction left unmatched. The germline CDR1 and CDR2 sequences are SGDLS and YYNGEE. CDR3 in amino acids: CASCWGGGDNEQFF. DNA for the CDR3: TGTGCCAGTTGCTGGGGCGGGGGTGACAATGAGCAGTTCTTC. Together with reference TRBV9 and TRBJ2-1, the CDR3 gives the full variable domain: DSGVTQTPKHLITATGQRVTLRCSPRSGDLSVYWYQQSLDQGLQFLIQYYNGEERAKGNILERFSAQQFPDLHSELNLSSLELGDSALYFCASCWGGGDNEQFFGPGTRLTVL.

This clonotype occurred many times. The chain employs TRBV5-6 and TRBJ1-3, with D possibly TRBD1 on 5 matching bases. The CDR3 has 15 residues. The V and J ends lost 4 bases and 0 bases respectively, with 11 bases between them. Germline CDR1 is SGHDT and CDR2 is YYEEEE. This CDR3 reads CASSPGLSSGNTIYF. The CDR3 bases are TGTGCCAGCAGCCCGGGACTGAGCTCTGGAAACACCATATATTTT.

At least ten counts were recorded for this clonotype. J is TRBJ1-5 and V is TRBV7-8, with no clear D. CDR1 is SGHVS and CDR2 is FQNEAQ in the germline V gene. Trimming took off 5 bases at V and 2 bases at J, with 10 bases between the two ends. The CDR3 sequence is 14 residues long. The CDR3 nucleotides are TGTGCCAGCAGCCCAAGGGCGGGCAATCAGCCCCAGCATTTT. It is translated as CASSPRAGNQPQHF.

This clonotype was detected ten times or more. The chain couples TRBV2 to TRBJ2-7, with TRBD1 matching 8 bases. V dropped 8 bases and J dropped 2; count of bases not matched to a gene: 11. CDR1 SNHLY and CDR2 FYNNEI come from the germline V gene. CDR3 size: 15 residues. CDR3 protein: CASSPDGQGTYEQYF. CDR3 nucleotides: TGTGCCAGCTCCCCTGACGGACAGGGCACCTACGAGCAGTACTTC.